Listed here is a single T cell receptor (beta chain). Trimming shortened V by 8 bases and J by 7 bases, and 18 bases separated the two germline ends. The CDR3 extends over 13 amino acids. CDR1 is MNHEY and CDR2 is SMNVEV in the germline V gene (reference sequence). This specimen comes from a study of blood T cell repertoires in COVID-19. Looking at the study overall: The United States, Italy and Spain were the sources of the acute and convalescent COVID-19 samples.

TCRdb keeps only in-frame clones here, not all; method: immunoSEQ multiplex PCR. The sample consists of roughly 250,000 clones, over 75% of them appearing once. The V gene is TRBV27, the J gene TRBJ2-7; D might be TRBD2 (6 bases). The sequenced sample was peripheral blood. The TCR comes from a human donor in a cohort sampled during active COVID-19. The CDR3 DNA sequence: TGTGCCAGCCGCGCTTCCGGGGGTAAAGAGCAGTACTTC. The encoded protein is CASRASGGKEQYF.